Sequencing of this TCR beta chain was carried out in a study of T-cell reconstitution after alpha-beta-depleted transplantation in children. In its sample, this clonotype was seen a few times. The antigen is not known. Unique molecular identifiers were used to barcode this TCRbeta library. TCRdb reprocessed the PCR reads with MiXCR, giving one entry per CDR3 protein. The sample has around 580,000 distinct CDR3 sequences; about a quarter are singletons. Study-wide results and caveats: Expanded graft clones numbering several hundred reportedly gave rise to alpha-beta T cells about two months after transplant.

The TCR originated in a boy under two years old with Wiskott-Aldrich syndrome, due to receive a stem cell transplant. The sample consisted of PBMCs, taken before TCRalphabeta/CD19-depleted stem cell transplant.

The CDR3 sequence: CASSSPGLRNEQFF. CDR3 bases: TGTGCCAGCAGTTCCCCGGGACTTCGGAATGAGCAGTTCTTC. This chain connects TRBV28 to TRBJ2-1; perhaps TRBD2 as D (6 bases). CDR3 length: 14 amino acids. Germline V gives CDR1 MDHEN, CDR2 SYDVKM. V lost 4 bases and J lost 7, with 14 bases in between. The full variable domain, completed using reference TRBV28 and TRBJ2-1, is DVKVTQSSRYLVKRTGEKVFLECVQDMDHENMFWYRQDPGLGLRLIYFSYDVKMKEKGDIPEGYSVSREKKERFSLILESASTNQTSMYLCASSSPGLRNEQFFGPGTRLTVL.